This TCR beta chain emerged from a study of shared clonotypes between healthy human individuals. Generated by immunoSEQ multiplex PCR, the TCRdb table keeps only in-frame clones and is missing some. The profile shows over 1.5 million clones, 98% of them singletons. With 4 bases removed from V and 3 bases from J, the gap between germline ends came to 14 bases. CDR3 length: 14 residues. Per the germline V gene, CDR1 is SGHRS and CDR2 is YFSETQ. The sequence came from a man under 40 in good health. Specimen: naive CD4+ T cells sorted from blood. Subset defined: CD45RA+ positively selected. This rearrangement joins TRBV5-1 to TRBJ2-7; weak D call: TRBD2 (6 bases). The DNA of the CDR3 is TGCGCCAGCAGCCGGTCTGCCGGGAGCTACGAGCAGTACTTC. Protein sequence: CASSRSAGSYEQYF. Combining the CDR3 with reference TRBV5-1 and TRBJ2-7 gives the whole variable domain KAGVTQTPRYLIKTRGQQVTLSCSPISGHRSVSWYQQTPGQGLQFLFEYFSETQRNKGNFPGRFSGRQFSNSRSEMNVSTLELGDSALYLCASSRSAGSYEQYFGPGTRLTVT.